The rows below give T cell receptor beta chains drawn from one sample of a study of blood T cell repertoires in COVID-19. Some clones are missing from TCRdb's copy, which holds only in-frame ones; the method was immunoSEQ multiplex PCR. The repertoire consists of 25,000 to 35,000 clones, with 85% to 95% occurring once and the leading ten covering roughly 13%. Material: peripheral blood. The receptors shown here come from a human donor in a cohort sampled during active COVID-19. The CDR3 runs from the conserved cysteine through the conserved F or W. D genes are given only for firm matches. The size of a clone is reported for some rows only, either as once, few or many, or as a class for expanded clones.

>15|-|TRBJ2-1|TRBV5-1|TRBD2
TGCGCCAGCAGCTTGGCTCCAGCGGGAGGGGGTGAGCAGTTCTTC
CASSLAPAGGGEQFF
>15|once|TRBJ2-7|TRBV7-9|-
TGTGCCAGCAGCTTAGGACAGGTGGTAAGCTACGAGCAGTACTTC
CASSLGQVVSYEQYF
>16|-|TRBJ2-5|TRBV29-1|TRBD2
TGCAGCGTTGAAGATGACTGGACTAGCACCAAAGAGACCCAGTACTTC
CSVEDDWTSTKETQYF
>12|-|TRBJ1-1|TRBV30|-
TGTGCCTGGAGTCTTATAAACACTGAAGCTTTCTTT
CAWSLINTEAFF
>15|-|TRBJ1-2|TRBV4-1|TRBD1
TGCGCCAGCAGCCAAGTCGAGGGGGCGATTAATGGCTACACCTTC
CASSQVEGAINGYTF
>13|-|TRBJ1-4|TRBV6-5|TRBD1
TGTGCCACTAAACAGGGGGCTGATGAAAAACTGTTTTTT
CATKQGADEKLFF
>14|-|TRBJ2-2|TRBV27|-
TGTGCCAGCAGTTTCTATTCGAACACCGGGGAGCTGTTTTTT
CASSFYSNTGELFF
>13|-|TRBJ2-1|TRBV4-1|-
TGCGCCAGCAGCCTGAGGAGTTACAATGAGCAGTTCTTC
CASSLRSYNEQFF
>13|-|TRBJ2-3|TRBV5-6|-
TGTGCCAGCAGCTTGGGGGAGACAGATACGCAGTATTTT
CASSLGETDTQYF
>13|-|TRBJ2-7|TRBV12-3/TRBV12-4|-
TGTGCCAGCAGTTTAGCGCTCACTACGGTGCAGTACTTC
CASSLALTTVQYF
>13|-|TRBJ2-5|TRBV3-1/TRBV3-2|-
TGTGCCAGCAGCACATACAGGGCAGAGACCCAGTACTTC
CASSTYRAETQYF
>13|-|TRBJ2-7|TRBV14|-
TGTGCCAGCAGCCAAGGTCTGAGGTACGAGCAGTACTTC
CASSQGLRYEQYF
>15|-|TRBJ2-7|TRBV27|TRBD2
TGTGCCAGCAGCAAAGGGTCTAGCGGGACGAGGGAGCAGTACTTC
CASSKGSSGTREQYF
>18|-|TRBJ1-1|TRBV5-1|TRBD1
TGCGCCAGCAGTCGAGGCACTAAGAACAGGGGATTCCACACTGAAGCTTTCTTT
CASSRGTKNRGFHTEAFF
>13|-|TRBJ1-1|TRBV18|-
TGTGCCAGCTCACCCGGGGTGAACACTGAAGCTTTCTTT
CASSPGVNTEAFF
>10|-|TRBJ1-1|TRBV28|-
TGTGCCAGCAGGGGCCTGGTAGCTTTCTTT
CASRGLVAFF
>14|-|TRBJ2-7|TRBV20-1|-
TGCAGTGCTAGTTATACGGCAACCACGGGAGAGCAGTACTTC
CSASYTATTGEQYF
>18|-|TRBJ2-3|TRBV19|TRBD1
TGTGCCAGTAACCCCACGGACAAGGGGGCGGTAGGTACAGATACGCAGTATTTT
CASNPTDKGAVGTDTQYF
>16|-|TRBJ2-5|TRBV6-2/TRBV6-3|TRBD2
TGTGCCAGCAGTTACTGGGAGGGCCGTGGCCAAGAGACCCAGTACTTC
CASSYWEGRGQETQYF
>13|once|TRBJ2-7|TRBV9|-
TGTGCCAGCAGCGGAGGGGGGGCCAGCGAGCAGTACTTC
CASSGGGASEQYF
>15|-|TRBJ1-1|TRBV15|-
TGTGCCACCAGCAGAGACCCGGGGGGGTACACTGAAGCTTTCTTT
CATSRDPGGYTEAFF
>14|-|TRBJ1-2|TRBV5-1|TRBD1
TGCGCCAGCAGCCTACTGACAGGGGGCCATGGCTACACCTTC
CASSLLTGGHGYTF
>15|-|TRBJ2-3|TRBV28|-
TGTGCCAGCTGCCAAATACTTACCACCACAGATACGCAGTATTTT
CASCQILTTTDTQYF
>14|-|TRBJ2-3|TRBV11-3|TRBD2
TGTGCCAGCAGCTCTAGCGGGGGCACAGATACGCAGTATTTT
CASSSSGGTDTQYF
>11|-|TRBJ2-7|TRBV20-1|TRBD1
TGCAGTGCAAGGGACAGCCACGAGCAGTACTTC
CSARDSHEQYF
>16|-|TRBJ2-2|TRBV7-3|TRBD1
TGTGCCAGCAGCTTAAGTGGGACAGGGAGTTCCGGGGAGCTGTTTTTT
CASSLSGTGSSGELFF
>16|-|TRBJ2-1|TRBV7-6|TRBD2
TGTGCCAGCAGCTTAGCGACTAGCGGGCTTTACAATGAGCAGTTCTTC
CASSLATSGLYNEQFF
>15|-|TRBJ1-1|TRBV2|TRBD1
TGTGCCAGCAGTGTGGGCCCAGGGGGGAACACTGAAGCTTTCTTT
CASSVGPGGNTEAFF
>15|-|TRBJ1-1|TRBV5-6|-
TGTGCCAGCAGCTTGGTTGCAGCGGCGAACACTGAAGCTTTCTTT
CASSLVAAANTEAFF
>12|-|TRBJ1-6|TRBV7-9|-
TGTGCCAGCAGCTTACAAAATTCACCCCTCCACTTT
CASSLQNSPLHF
>16|-|TRBJ2-1|TRBV29-1|TRBD1
TGCAGCGTTGCTGGGGACAGGGGCGCGTCCTACAATGAGCAGTTCTTC
CSVAGDRGASYNEQFF
>14|-|TRBJ1-2|TRBV2|TRBD1
TGTGCCAGCAGATTTGACAGGGGTAACTATGGCTACACCTTC
CASRFDRGNYGYTF
>14|-|TRBJ2-1|TRBV27|-
TGTGCCGCACGATCGGACAGTAGGATTGGTGAGCAGTTCTTC
CAARSDSRIGEQFF
>14|-|TRBJ1-1|TRBV2|-
TGTGCCAGCAGCTTATCCGGGAGGAACACTGAAGCTTTCTTT
CASSLSGRNTEAFF
>15|-|TRBJ2-5|TRBV5-1|TRBD2
TGCGCCAGCAGCGTAGGGACTCAAGCGGGGGAGACCCAGTACTTC
CASSVGTQAGETQYF
>15|-|TRBJ2-7|TRBV12-5|-
TGTGCTAGTGGTTCCCCAGCGGTTACCTCCTACGAGCAGTACTTC
CASGSPAVTSYEQYF
>12|-|TRBJ1-2|TRBV30|TRBD1
TGTGCCTGGGACAGGGGTAACTATGGCTACACCTTC
CAWDRGNYGYTF
>15|once|TRBJ1-3|TRBV18|-
TGTGCCAGCTCACCACCGGGAGGGTTCGGAAACACCATATATTTT
CASSPPGGFGNTIYF
>15|few|TRBJ2-5|TRBV7-2|TRBD2
TGTGCCAGCAGCCCTTCACAACTAGCGGGGGAGACCCAGTACTTC
CASSPSQLAGETQYF
>14|-|TRBJ2-7|TRBV20-1|TRBD2
TGCAGTGCTAGTATCCGGCTAGCGGGCAACGAGCAGTACTTC
CSASIRLAGNEQYF
>13|-|TRBJ1-1|TRBV5-5|-
TGTGCCAGCAGCTTATTTACTGAGGCTGAAGCTTTCTTT
CASSLFTEAEAFF
>16|-|TRBJ2-1|TRBV6-4|TRBD2
TGTGCCAGCAGTGACACTAGCGGGAAAGGGTACAATGAGCAGTTCTTC
CASSDTSGKGYNEQFF
>18|-|TRBJ2-1|TRBV18|TRBD1
TGTGCCAGCTCACCACCATTCGAACGGAGCAGGGGGCACAATGAGCAGTTCTTC
CASSPPFERSRGHNEQFF
>15|once|TRBJ1-5|TRBV28|-
TGTGCCAGCAGTCCGGCGGGGCACAGCAATCAGCCCCAGCATTTT
CASSPAGHSNQPQHF
>13|-|TRBJ2-3|TRBV2|-
TGTGCCAGCAGCCGGGACTCCTACTCCGCGCAGTATTTT
CASSRDSYSAQYF
>14|once|TRBJ2-7|TRBV29-1|TRBD1
TGCAGCGTTGAAAAGGGGTCAGGGGGAGACGAGCAGTACTTC
CSVEKGSGGDEQYF
>16|-|TRBJ1-6|TRBV19|TRBD1
TGTGCCAGTAGCGCCCGAGGGACAGGGCAAAAGTCACCCCTCCACTTT
CASSARGTGQKSPLHF
>17|-|TRBJ2-7|TRBV19|-
TGTGCCAGTAGTATTAAAGCGGTGGCGGAACTGTCCTACGAGCAGTACTTC
CASSIKAVAELSYEQYF
>14|-|TRBJ1-1|TRBV2|-
TGTGCCAGCAGCGGTTGGGCCGACCTAGCTCGAGCTTTCTTT
CASSGWADLARAFF
>14|once|TRBJ2-7|TRBV5-1|-
TGCGCCAGCAGCCCCGGGTCGGCAGCCTACGAGCAGTACTTC
CASSPGSAAYEQYF
>15|once|TRBJ2-7|TRBV4-1|-
TGCGCCAGCAGCCAACTCCTCACAGGGTCCTACGAGCAGTACTTC
CASSQLLTGSYEQYF
>13|-|TRBJ1-4|TRBV28|-
TGTGCCAGCAGTAAGGGGATTACAGGGAAACTGTTTTTT
CASSKGITGKLFF
>19|-|TRBJ2-7|TRBV7-2|TRBD2
TGTGCCAGCAGCGACAGGGGAGGACTAGCGGGCAGCCATCCCTACGAGCAGTACTTC
CASSDRGGLAGSHPYEQYF
>13|-|TRBJ2-7|TRBV28|-
TGTGCCAGCAGTTTAAGCGGAACCTACGAGCAGTACTTC
CASSLSGTYEQYF
>16|few|TRBJ2-2|TRBV11-1|-
TGTGCCAGCAGCTTAGCAGCTAACCTGAACACCGGGGAGCTGTTTTTT
CASSLAANLNTGELFF